This T cell receptor beta chain was identified in a study of T cells expressing NK-cell markers. As for the study in general: The authors derived TCR beta repertoires from sorted CD3+CD56+NKG2C+, CD3+CD56+NKG2C- and CD3+CD56-NKG2C+ T cells. Regarding the study as a whole: The same clonotypes also predominated in the CD3+CD56-NKG2C+ fraction of a handful of donors.

TCRdb re-called the 5' RACE reads and shows each CDR3 protein once, DNA omitted. Its listing shows 150,000 to 160,000 distinct CDR3 sequences. Per the germline V gene, CDR1 is SEHNR and CDR2 is FQNEAQ (reference sequence). This CDR3 has 14 residues. Notes on this clonotype: The antigen remains unidentified.

The material sequenced was blood T cells: a sorted CD56 or NKG2C T cell subset, CD4+ or CD8+ T cells, or bulk PBMC T cells (not recorded which). The gene calls are TRBV7-9 and TRBJ1-1. The sequence derives from a woman aged 50 to 65 in good health. Here the CDR3 reads CASSLGLKPTEAFF.